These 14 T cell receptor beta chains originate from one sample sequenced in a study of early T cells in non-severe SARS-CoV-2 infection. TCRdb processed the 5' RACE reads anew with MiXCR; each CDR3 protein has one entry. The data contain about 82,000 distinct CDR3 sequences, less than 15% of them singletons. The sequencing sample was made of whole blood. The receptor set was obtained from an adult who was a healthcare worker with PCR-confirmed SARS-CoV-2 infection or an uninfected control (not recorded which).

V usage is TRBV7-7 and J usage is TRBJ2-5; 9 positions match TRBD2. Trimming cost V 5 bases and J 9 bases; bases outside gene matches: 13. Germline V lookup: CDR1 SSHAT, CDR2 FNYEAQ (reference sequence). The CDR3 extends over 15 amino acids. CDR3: CASSPASGGYMSQYF. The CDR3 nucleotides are TGTGCCAGCAGCCCGGCCAGCGGGGGGTATATGTCCCAGTACTTC.

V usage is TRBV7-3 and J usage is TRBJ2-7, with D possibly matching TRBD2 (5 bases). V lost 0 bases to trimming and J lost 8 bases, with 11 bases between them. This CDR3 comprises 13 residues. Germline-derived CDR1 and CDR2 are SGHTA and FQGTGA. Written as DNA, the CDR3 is TGTGCCAGCAGCTTAACGTCCCTAGCCAAGCAGTACTTC. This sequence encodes CASSLTSLAKQYF. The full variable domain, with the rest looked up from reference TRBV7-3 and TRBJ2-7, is GAGVSQTPSNKVTEKGKYVELRCDPISGHTALYWYRQSLGQGPEFLIYFQGTGAADDSGLPNDRFFAVRPEGSVSTLKIQRTERGDSAVYLCASSLTSLAKQYFGPGTRLTVT.

CDR3 bases: TGTGCCAGCAGGGACAGGGCAGCGAACACTGAAGCTTTCTTT. Its protein is CASRDRAANTEAFF. V is TRBV6-1 and J is TRBJ1-1; 8 positions match TRBD1. The germline V gene has CDR1 MNHNS and CDR2 SASEGT. This CDR3 has 14 residues. V dropped 6 bases and J dropped 1; count of bases not matched to a gene: 4.

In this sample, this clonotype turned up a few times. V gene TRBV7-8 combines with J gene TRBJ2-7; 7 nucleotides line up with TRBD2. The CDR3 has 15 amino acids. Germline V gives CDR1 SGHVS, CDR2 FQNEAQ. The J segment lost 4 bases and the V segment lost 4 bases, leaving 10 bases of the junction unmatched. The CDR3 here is CASSSLSRDYYEQYF. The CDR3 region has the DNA TGTGCCAGCAGCTCATTGTCCCGGGACTATTACGAGCAGTACTTC.

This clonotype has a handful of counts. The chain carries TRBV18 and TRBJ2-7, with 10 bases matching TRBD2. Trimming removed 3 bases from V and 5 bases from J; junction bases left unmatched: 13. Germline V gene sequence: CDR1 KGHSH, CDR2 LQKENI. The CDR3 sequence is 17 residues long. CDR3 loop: CASSPLRQAGGPNEQYF. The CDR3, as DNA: TGTGCCAGCTCACCCCTTCGGCAAGCGGGGGGGCCGAACGAGCAGTACTTC. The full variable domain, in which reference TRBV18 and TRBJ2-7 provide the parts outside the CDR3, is NAGVMQNPRHLVRRRGQEARLRCSPMKGHSHVYWYRQLPEEGLKFMVYLQKENIIDESGMPKERFSAEFPKEGPSILRIQQVVRGDSAAYFCASSPLRQAGGPNEQYFGPGTRLTVT.

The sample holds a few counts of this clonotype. This CDR3 is CAINRNRGHSYNEQFF. The CDR3 coding sequence is TGTGCCATCAACCGAAACAGGGGACACTCCTACAATGAGCAGTTCTTC. The chain has TRBV10-3 and TRBJ2-1; 7 bases agree with TRBD1. Germline V gives CDR1 ENHRY, CDR2 SYGVKD. This CDR3 spans 16 amino acids. The J segment lost 0 bases and the V segment lost 7 bases, leaving 9 bases of the junction unmatched.

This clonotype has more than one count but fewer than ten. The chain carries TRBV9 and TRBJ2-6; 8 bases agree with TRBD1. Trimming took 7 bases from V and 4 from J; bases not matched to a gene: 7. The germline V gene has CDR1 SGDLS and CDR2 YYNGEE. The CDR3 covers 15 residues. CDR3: CASSDRARGANVLTF. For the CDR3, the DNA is TGTGCCAGCTCGGACAGGGCGCGAGGGGCCAACGTCCTGACTTTC.

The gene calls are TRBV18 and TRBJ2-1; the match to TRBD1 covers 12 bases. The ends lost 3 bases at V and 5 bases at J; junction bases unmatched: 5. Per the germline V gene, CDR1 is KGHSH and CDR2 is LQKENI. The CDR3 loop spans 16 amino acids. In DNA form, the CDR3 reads TGTGCCAGCTCACCGATGGGACAGGGGGCGAACAATGAGCAGTTCTTC. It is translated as CASSPMGQGANNEQFF.

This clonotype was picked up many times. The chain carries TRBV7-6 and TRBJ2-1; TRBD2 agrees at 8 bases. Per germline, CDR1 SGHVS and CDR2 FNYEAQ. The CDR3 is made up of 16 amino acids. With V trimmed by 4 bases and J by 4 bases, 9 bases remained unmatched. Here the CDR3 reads CASSSLVASGYNEQFF. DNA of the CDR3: TGTGCCAGCAGCTCGCTCGTCGCTAGCGGGTACAATGAGCAGTTCTTC. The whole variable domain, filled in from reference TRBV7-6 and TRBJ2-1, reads GAGVSQSPRYKVTKRGQDVALRCDPISGHVSLYWYRQALGQGPEFLTYFNYEAQQDKSGLPNDRFSAERPEGSISTLTIQRTEQRDSAMYRCASSSLVASGYNEQFFGPGTRLTVL.

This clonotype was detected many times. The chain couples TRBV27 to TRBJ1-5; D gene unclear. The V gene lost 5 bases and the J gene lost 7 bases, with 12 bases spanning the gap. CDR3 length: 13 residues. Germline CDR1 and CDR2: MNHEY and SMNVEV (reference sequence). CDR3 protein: CASSPPGGQPQHF. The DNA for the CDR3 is TGTGCCAGCAGTCCCCCCGGAGGCCAGCCCCAGCATTTT.

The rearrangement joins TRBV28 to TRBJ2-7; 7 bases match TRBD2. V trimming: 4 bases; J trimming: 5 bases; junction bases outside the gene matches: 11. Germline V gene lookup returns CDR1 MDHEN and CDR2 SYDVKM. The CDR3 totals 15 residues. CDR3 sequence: CASSSPGGGRNEQYF. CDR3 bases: TGTGCCAGCAGTTCCCCGGGGGGAGGGCGGAACGAGCAGTACTTC.

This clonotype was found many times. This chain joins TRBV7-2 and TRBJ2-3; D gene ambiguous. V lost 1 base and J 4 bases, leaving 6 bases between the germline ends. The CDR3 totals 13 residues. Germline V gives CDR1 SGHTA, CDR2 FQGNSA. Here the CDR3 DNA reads TGTGCCAGCAGCTTAGGATTATCAGATACGCAGTATTTT. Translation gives CASSLGLSDTQYF.

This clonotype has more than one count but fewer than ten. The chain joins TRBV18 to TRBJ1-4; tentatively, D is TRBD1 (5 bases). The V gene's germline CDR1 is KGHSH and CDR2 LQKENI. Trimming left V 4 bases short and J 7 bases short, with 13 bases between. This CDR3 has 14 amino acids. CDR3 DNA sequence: TGTGCCAGCTCACTCAGGGATCCGACTGAAAAACTGTTTTTT. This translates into CASSLRDPTEKLFF.

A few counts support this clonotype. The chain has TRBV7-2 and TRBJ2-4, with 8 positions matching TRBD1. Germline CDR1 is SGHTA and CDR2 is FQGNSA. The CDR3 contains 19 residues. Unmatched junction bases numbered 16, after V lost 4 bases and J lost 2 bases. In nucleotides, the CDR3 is TGTGCCAGCAGCTCCCGAGGTCAGGGGGCGAGTATATCCAAAAACATTCAGTACTTC. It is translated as CASSSRGQGASISKNIQYF.